Below are 14 T cell receptor beta chains sequenced from a single sample in a study of T cell repertoires in cytomegalovirus infection. What these receptors recognize is not known. TCRdb processed the reads anew with MiXCR; each CDR3 protein has one entry. The top ten hold approximately 12% of the sample, which has approximately 300,000 distinct CDR3 sequences, more than 20% seen once. The specimen was cultured PBMCs, collected from culture after CMV antigen stimulation. Receptors originate from a human donor in good health (CMV status not recorded). Some clones in this sample may be carry-over from other donors' samples.

The table lists this clonotype with a few counts. CDR3: CASSLGPAQDYGYTF. The CDR3 bases are TGTGCCAGCAGCTTAGGACCCGCCCAGGACTATGGCTACACCTTC. The chain is built from TRBV7-9 and TRBJ1-2; D unresolved. Germline CDR1 reads SEHNR; CDR2 reads FQNEAQ (reference sequence). This CDR3 is 15 amino acids long. Deletions cut 1 base from V and 3 bases from J, with 12 bases between.

There are a few counts of this clonotype. The chain carries TRBV7-2 and TRBJ2-3; 7 bases fit TRBD1. V lost 7 bases to trimming and J lost 2 bases; unmatched junction nucleotides: 9. The CDR3 length is 15 residues. Germline V CDR1 and CDR2: SGHTA, FQGNSA. CDR3 sequence (DNA): TGTGCCAGCACCCCGTGGGACAGCCTCACAGATACGCAGTATTTT. Amino acid sequence: CASTPWDSLTDTQYF.

The V and J genes are TRBV7-3 and TRBJ2-7; maybe TRBD2 (5 bases). Trimming took off 5 bases at V and 2 bases at J, with 13 bases between the two ends. This CDR3 comprises 14 residues. Germline CDR1 SGHTA, CDR2 FQGTGA. CDR3 loop: CASSPQSGTYEQYF. The CDR3 region has the DNA TGTGCCAGCAGCCCGCAAAGCGGAACCTACGAGCAGTACTTC.

This rearrangement joins TRBV19 to TRBJ2-1; TRBD1 might be the D (6 bases). Deletions cut 5 bases from V and 7 bases from J, with 15 bases between. The germline V gene has CDR1 LNHDA and CDR2 SQIVND (reference sequence). The CDR3 covers 14 residues. CDR3 amino acids: CASSPSVRGNEQFF. CDR3 coding DNA: TGTGCCAGTAGTCCGTCAGTTAGGGGGAATGAGCAGTTCTTC.

This clonotype was picked up many times. The rearrangement uses TRBV12-3 or TRBV12-4 and TRBJ1-1; TRBD1 aligns across 9 bases. The J segment lost 4 bases and the V segment lost 5 bases, leaving 8 bases of the junction unmatched. This CDR3 is 15 amino acids long. The CDR3 spells CASSRWDRAPTEAFF. The CDR3, as DNA: TGTGCCAGCAGTCGATGGGACAGGGCTCCCACTGAAGCTTTCTTT.

This clonotype has a handful of counts. This chain connects TRBV12-3 or TRBV12-4 to TRBJ1-2; the D gene is possibly TRBD1 (5 bases). V lost 4 bases to trimming and J lost 7 bases, with 13 bases between them. CDR3 length: 13 residues. The CDR3 region has the DNA TGTGCCAGCAGTTCCCCTCGGGGGGTTGGCTACACCTTC. Its protein product is CASSSPRGVGYTF.

The V call is TRBV27, the J call TRBJ1-5, with D tentatively TRBD1 (6 bases). The V gene's germline CDR1 is MNHEY and CDR2 SMNVEV (reference sequence). The ends were cut back, 3 bases at V and 3 bases at J, with 18 bases in the middle. The CDR3 contains 17 residues. The CDR3 spells CASSFYQGIRDNQPQHF. CDR3 sequence (DNA): TGTGCCAGCAGTTTTTATCAGGGGATTCGCGACAATCAGCCCCAGCATTTT.

V usage is TRBV6-1 and J usage is TRBJ2-7; 10 positions agree with TRBD2. CDR3 size: 14 residues. V shed 5 bases, J shed 4 bases, and the junction held 5 bases outside the gene matches. CDR1 MNHNS and CDR2 SASEGT come from the germline V gene. The CDR3 coding sequence is TGTGCCAGCAGTCTAGCGGGAGAGGGGTACGAGCAGTACGTC. Amino acids: CASSLAGEGYEQYV.

V gene TRBV18 combines with J gene TRBJ2-6, with TRBD1 matching over 7 bases. Looked up from germline, CDR1 is KGHSH and CDR2 is LQKENI. V was pared by 3 bases and J by 1 base, with 6 bases of the junction left unmatched. The CDR3 is made up of 17 amino acids. The CDR3 nucleotides are TGTGCCAGCTCACCGGGACAGTGGAGTTCTGGGGCCAACGTCCTGACTTTC. It translates to CASSPGQWSSGANVLTF.

This sequence joins TRBV7-2 and TRBJ1-1; D unclear. CDR1 SGHTA and CDR2 FQGNSA come from the germline V gene. The CDR3 length is 13 residues. Trimming shortened V by 2 bases and J by 4 bases, and 8 bases separated the two germline ends. CDR3 residues: CASSLYEGTEAFF. As DNA, the CDR3 is TGTGCCAGCAGCTTATACGAGGGCACTGAAGCTTTCTTT.

The chain recombines TRBV5-6 with TRBJ2-6; D is ambiguous. The CDR3 loop spans 15 amino acids. In germline, CDR1 is SGHDT, CDR2 YYEEEE. V lost 1 base and J lost 0, with 5 bases in between. The CDR3 sequence: CASSLRHSGANVLTF. CDR3 in DNA: TGTGCCAGCAGCTTGAGGCACTCTGGGGCCAACGTCCTGACTTTC.

This chain uses TRBV7-3 with TRBJ2-7; D ambiguous. CDR1 SGHTA and CDR2 FQGTGA come from the germline V gene. This CDR3 comprises 12 residues. V was cut by 8 bases and J by 7 bases, with 15 bases left in between. CDR3 DNA: TGTGCCAGCGGAGACCCCTCTTGGGAGCAGTACTTC. It codes for CASGDPSWEQYF. The complete variable domain, with remaining parts taken from reference TRBV7-3 and TRBJ2-7, reads GAGVSQTPSNKVTEKGKYVELRCDPISGHTALYWYRQSLGQGPEFLIYFQGTGAADDSGLPNDRFFAVRPEGSVSTLKIQRTERGDSAVYLCASGDPSWEQYFGPGTRLTVT.

This clonotype was observed a few times. This chain connects TRBV10-3 to TRBJ2-7; D may be TRBD2 (6 bases). The CDR3 is 15 amino acids. The V and J ends lost 4 bases and 1 base respectively, with 14 bases between them. Germline V gives CDR1 ENHRY, CDR2 SYGVKD. The CDR3 sequence: CAISGVVGGSYEQYF. Here the CDR3 DNA reads TGTGCCATCAGTGGAGTTGTGGGGGGATCCTACGAGCAGTACTTC.

This clonotype was seen more than once but under ten times. The chain recombines TRBV28 with TRBJ1-5, with 7 positions matching TRBD1. CDR1 is MDHEN and CDR2 is SYDVKM in the germline V gene. The CDR3 is made up of 15 amino acids. Germline trimming cut 4 bases from V and 3 bases from J; bases unmatched to any gene: 6. This CDR3 is CASSYQGVPNQPQHF. Written as DNA, the CDR3 is TGTGCCAGCAGTTACCAGGGGGTTCCCAATCAGCCCCAGCATTTT.